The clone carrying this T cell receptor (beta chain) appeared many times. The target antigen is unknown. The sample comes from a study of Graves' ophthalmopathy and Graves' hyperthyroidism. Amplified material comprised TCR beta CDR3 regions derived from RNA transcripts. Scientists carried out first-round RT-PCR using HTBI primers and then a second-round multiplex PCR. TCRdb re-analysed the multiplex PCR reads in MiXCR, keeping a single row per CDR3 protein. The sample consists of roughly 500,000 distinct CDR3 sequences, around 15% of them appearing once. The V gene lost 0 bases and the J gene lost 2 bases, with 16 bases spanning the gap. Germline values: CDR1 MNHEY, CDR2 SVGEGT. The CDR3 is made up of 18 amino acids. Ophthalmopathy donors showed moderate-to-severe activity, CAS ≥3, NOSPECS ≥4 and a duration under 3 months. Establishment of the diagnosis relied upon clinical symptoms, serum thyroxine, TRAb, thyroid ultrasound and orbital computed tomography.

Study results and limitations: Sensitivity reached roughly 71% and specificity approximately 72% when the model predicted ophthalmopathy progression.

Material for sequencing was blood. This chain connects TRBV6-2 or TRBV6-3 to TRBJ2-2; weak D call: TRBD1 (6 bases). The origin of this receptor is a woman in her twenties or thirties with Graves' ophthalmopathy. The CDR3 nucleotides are TGTGCCAGCAGTTACTCGATTCCGGGACACCTAAACACCGGGGAGCTGTTTTTT. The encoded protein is CASSYSIPGHLNTGELFF.